This T cell receptor beta chain was captured by sequencing in a study of OX40 agonist ivuxolimab in advanced cancers. Trimming pared 2 bases from V and 3 bases from J, leaving 8 bases between. Germline values: CDR1 MNHNY, CDR2 SVGAGI (reference sequence). The CDR3 is 13 amino acids. The data were produced by immunoSEQ multiplex PCR, yet TCRdb's version contains in-frame clones alone and is incomplete. The sample records around 110,000 clones, 85% to 95% being singletons. The V call is TRBV6-6, the J call TRBJ2-7; no firm D call. The material was CD4+ or CD8+ T cells sorted from blood, obtained in a trial of the OX40 agonist ivuxolimab. This sequence was found in an adult with an advanced solid tumor such as melanoma, head and neck, liver or kidney cancer. In DNA form, the CDR3 reads TGTGCCAGCAGTTACAGGTCTCGCTACGAGCAGTACTTC. Protein: CASSYRSRYEQYF.